These T cell receptor beta chains were read from a single sample in a study of blood T cell repertoires in COVID-19. TCRdb keeps only in-frame clones here, not all; method: immunoSEQ multiplex PCR. The data contain roughly 250,000 clones, under 95% of them singletons. The sample was PBMCs or T cells enriched from blood (not recorded which). These receptors all stem from a woman under 30 who had recovered from COVID-19. Both conserved end residues are part of each CDR3. A D gene is named only where the DNA matches it firmly. The size entry is marked missing in some rows and otherwise reads once, few, many or a size class.

- TRBJ1-6 TRBV5-1 - TGCGCCAGCAGCTTGGATGGGGCTCGTGATTCACCCCTCCACTTT CASSLDGARDSPLHF
- TRBJ1-6 TRBV5-5 - TGTGCCAGCAGCTGGACAAGGCAGAGCTCCTATAATTCACCCCTCCACTTT CASSWTRQSSYNSPLHF
- TRBJ1-1 TRBV7-3 TRBD1 TGTGCCAGCAGCTTAGGGGGACAGGAGAACACTGAAGCTTTCTTT CASSLGGQENTEAFF
- TRBJ1-2 TRBV9 - TGTGCCAGCAGCGCGGCCAGGGGACCTACTAACTATGGCTACACCTTC CASSAARGPTNYGYTF
- TRBJ2-7 TRBV9 TRBD2 TGTGCCAGCAGCGCCACTAGCGGAGCCTACGAGCAGTACTTC CASSATSGAYEQYF
- TRBJ1-3 TRBV9 TRBD1 TGTGCCAGCAGCGGGGACAGCTATTCTGGAAACACCATATATTTT CASSGDSYSGNTIYF
- TRBJ1-2 TRBV6-5 - TGTGCCAGCAGTAGTACGGGGGGCAGCTATGGCTACACCTTC CASSSTGGSYGYTF
- TRBJ2-3 TRBV5-6 - TGTGCCAGCAGCGGGGAGATGGAACCCACAGATACGCAGTATTTT CASSGEMEPTDTQYF
once TRBJ2-7 TRBV4-3 TRBD2 TGCGCCAGCAGCCAAGATATCTCAGTAGCGGGGGACCTCTACGAGCAGTACTTC CASSQDISVAGDLYEQYF
few TRBJ1-2 TRBV3-1/TRBV3-2 - TGTGCCAGCAGCCAAGTTTGGGAGACTAACTATGGCTACACCTTC CASSQVWETNYGYTF
- TRBJ1-2 TRBV14 - TGTGCCAGCAGTCTCATTGACCGGGCAGGGTATGGCTACACCTTC CASSLIDRAGYGYTF
- TRBJ1-4 TRBV15 - TGTGCCACCAGCAGAGATTCGTGGGACTTAAGGGAAAAACTGTTTTTT CATSRDSWDLREKLFF
- TRBJ2-3 TRBV9 TRBD2 TGTGCCAGCAGCGGCTCTAGCGGGAGCGTCGGAGATACGCAGTATTTT CASSGSSGSVGDTQYF
once TRBJ2-5 TRBV7-3 TRBD2 TGTGCCAGCAGTCGGGACTACCGAGAGACCCAGTACTTC CASSRDYRETQYF
- TRBJ1-2 TRBV9 - TGTGCCAGCAGCGGACTTCAACTCATACATGGCTACACCTTC CASSGLQLIHGYTF
- TRBJ2-7 TRBV12-3/TRBV12-4 - TGTGCCAGCAGTCAGGGGTCGGGCTACGAGCAGTACTTC CASSQGSGYEQYF
- TRBJ2-5 TRBV6-5 TRBD1 TGTGCCACCTGGGACAGCGACCAAGAGACCCAGTACTTC CATWDSDQETQYF
- TRBJ2-7 TRBV2 - TGTGCCAGCAGTGATGGGGGGGAGCAGTACTTC CASSDGGEQYF
- TRBJ1-2 TRBV4-2 TRBD1 TGTGCCAGCAGCCAGACAGGGGGGGATGGCTACACCTTC CASSQTGGDGYTF
- TRBJ2-7 TRBV2 TRBD1 TGTGCCAGCAGTGGAGTCCGACAGGGGGCTCTCTACGAGCAGTACTTC CASSGVRQGALYEQYF
- TRBJ1-2 TRBV9 TRBD1 TGTGCCAGCAGCGGACCCGGGACAGGGGATCCGCTTGGGGGCTACACCTTC CASSGPGTGDPLGGYTF
- TRBJ1-3 TRBV5-1 - TGCGCCAGCAGCTTGGGCAGCGGTCGTGGAAACACCATATATTTT CASSLGSGRGNTIYF
- TRBJ1-2 TRBV5-1 TRBD1 TGCGCCAGCACTAAGGGACAGGGAGGCGGCTACACCTTC CASTKGQGGGYTF
- TRBJ1-2 TRBV2 TRBD1 TGTGCCAGCAGTGGACAGGGGATCTATGGCTACACCTTC CASSGQGIYGYTF
- TRBJ2-7 TRBV6-1 TRBD2 TGTGCCAGCAGTGGTTGGGCTAGCGGGCGAAAATTCGAGCAGTACTTC CASSGWASGRKFEQYF